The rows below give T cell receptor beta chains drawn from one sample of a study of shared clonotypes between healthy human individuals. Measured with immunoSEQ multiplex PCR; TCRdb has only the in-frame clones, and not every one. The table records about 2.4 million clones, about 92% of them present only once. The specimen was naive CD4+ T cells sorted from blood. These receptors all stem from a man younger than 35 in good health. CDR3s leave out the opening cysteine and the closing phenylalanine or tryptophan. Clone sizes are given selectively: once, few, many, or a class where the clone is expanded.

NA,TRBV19,ASSIDLGGYEQY
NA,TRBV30,AWSKMNTEAF
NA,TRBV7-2,ASSLGLGQGASPLH
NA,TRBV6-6,ASSYSWGVDGYT
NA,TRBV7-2,ASSPGLASTGELF
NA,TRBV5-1,ASSLGTGYGYT
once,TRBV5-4,ASSSSPRNTGELF
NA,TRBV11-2,ASSRDRDNQPQH
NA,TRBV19,ASSMERDNSPLH
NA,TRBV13,ASSPRRDAGELF
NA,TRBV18,ASSPGQGAYEQY
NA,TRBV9,ASSVEDLSGNTIY
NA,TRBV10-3,AIRPRDSDLLNYGYT
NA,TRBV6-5,ASSLQGPFSEAF
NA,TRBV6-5,ASSRQTDMNSPLH
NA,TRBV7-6,ASSLDRYSPLH
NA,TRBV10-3,AIRDDRGPYEQY
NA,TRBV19,ASSIGGGANTEAF
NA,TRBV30,AWTPPNTGELF
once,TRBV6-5,ASSRLAGVRDTQY
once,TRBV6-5,ASRTVGGYEQY
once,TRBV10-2,ASSESAASKETQY
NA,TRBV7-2,ASREGSPSGNTIY
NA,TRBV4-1,ASSRTGGGNQPQH
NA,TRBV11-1,ASSLAAEVRTDTQY
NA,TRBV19,ASRPQGEETQY
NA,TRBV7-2,ASSKNPYNEQF
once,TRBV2,ASRARSYEQY
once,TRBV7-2,ASSLVAGVNTGELF
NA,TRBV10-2,ASSLNNEQF
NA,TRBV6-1,ASSAQPTGPSYNEQF
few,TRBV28,ASSSRTVTNEKLF
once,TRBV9,ASSVDPNGGAGELF
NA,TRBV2,ASRKDTYGYT
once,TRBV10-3,ATYPNRGGQVGDYT
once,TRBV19,ASSTPRWSGGYNEQF
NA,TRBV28,ASSFSVQTEAF
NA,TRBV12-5,ASGSAPNTGELF
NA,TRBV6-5,ASSYSIPGVTEAF
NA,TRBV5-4,ASTRTGRRSTGELF
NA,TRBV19,ASSIRGLTEAF
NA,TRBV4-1,ASSQGGYYGYT
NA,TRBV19,ASSDRGAGKTEAF
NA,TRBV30,AWSVGRGHYEQY
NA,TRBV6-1,ASSDTGVRYEQY
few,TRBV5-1,ASSLDGGDSYEQY
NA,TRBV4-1,ASSQGQGSPFYNSPLH
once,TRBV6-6,ASSYSGRASSPLH
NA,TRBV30,AWSSANEQF
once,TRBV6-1,ASSARGSYEQY
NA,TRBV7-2,ASSLERLLSSYNEQF
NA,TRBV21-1,ASSKAAGQETTYEQY
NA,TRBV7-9,ASSGRLGLADTEAF
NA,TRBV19,ASSVELSGFVTQY